Presented here are 18 T cell receptor beta chains from one specimen sequenced in a study of control samples from healthy donors and cancer patients. TCRdb's table, derived via immunoSEQ multiplex PCR, lists solely in-frame clones and lacks some. The sample holds roughly 63,000 clones, 92% seen once. The sample consisted of PBMCs. The receptors here all came from a man in his forties with colorectal cancer.

This clone was detected only once. The chain is built from TRBV5-1 and TRBJ1-6, with 8 bases that match TRBD1. After removal of 4 bases from V and 4 bases from J, the junction contained 7 bases not matched to a gene. This CDR3 spans 16 amino acids. CDR1 is SGHRS, CDR2 YFSETQ, per germline. The CDR3 nucleotides read TGCGCCAGCAGCCAGGGACAGGATCTTTATAATTCACCCCTCCACTTT. It yields the protein CASSQGQDLYNSPLHF.

V usage is TRBV27 and J usage is TRBJ1-5, with TRBD1 matching over 8 bases. The CDR3 extends over 17 amino acids. Trimming cost V 4 bases and J 7 bases; bases outside gene matches: 15. Germline CDR1 MNHEY, CDR2 SMNVEV (reference sequence). CDR3: CASSSLVGQGSVQPQHF. The CDR3 nucleotides are TGTGCCAGCAGTTCCCTAGTAGGACAGGGCTCCGTCCAGCCCCAGCATTTT.

This chain joins TRBV11-2 and TRBJ2-2, with a weak D call TRBD1 (6 bases). Per the germline V gene, CDR1 is SGHAT and CDR2 is FQNNGV. V was pared by 7 bases and J by 5 bases, with 11 bases between. The length of the CDR3 is 13 residues. The CDR3 loop reads CASNEQGTGELFF. In DNA form, the CDR3 reads TGTGCCAGCAATGAACAGGGAACCGGGGAGCTGTTTTTT.

The chain has TRBV3-1 (or the pseudogene TRBV3-2) and TRBJ2-2; D is perhaps TRBD2 (6 bases). CDR3 length: 14 amino acids. V was shortened by 4 bases and J by 5 bases, with 11 bases between the two germline ends. Germline values: CDR1 LGHDT, CDR2 YNNKEL (reference sequence). The CDR3 reads CASSLLAVTGELFF. CDR3 nucleotides: TGTGCCAGCAGCCTATTAGCGGTGACCGGGGAGCTGTTTTTT.

The J gene is TRBJ1-6, the V gene TRBV5-6, with 7 bases identical to TRBD1. The CDR3 runs 16 residues. Unmatched junction bases numbered 13, after V lost 4 bases and J lost 9 bases. Germline CDR1 and CDR2: SGHDT and YYEEEE. The CDR3 DNA sequence: TGTGCCAGCAGCCGGGGCCTAACAGGGGAAGGTTCACCCCTCCACTTT. It is translated as CASSRGLTGEGSPLHF.

The chain combines TRBV27 with TRBJ1-1; possibly TRBD1 for D (5 bases). V lost 5 bases, J lost 1 base, and 17 bases lay in between. The CDR3 totals 16 residues. Germline lookup yields CDR1 MNHEY and CDR2 SMNVEV (reference sequence). The CDR3 nucleotides are TGTGCCAGCAGTGCCCTACGGGACCGCGCGAACACTGAAGCTTTCTTT. It codes for CASSALRDRANTEAFF.

V and J are TRBV6-5 and TRBJ2-2; maybe TRBD1 (6 bases). Germline lookup yields CDR1 MNHEY and CDR2 SVGAGI. V was cut by 3 bases and J by 4 bases, with 12 bases left in between. There are 15 residues in the CDR3. CDR3 nucleotide sequence: TGTGCCAGCAGTTATTCGGACAGTACCACCGGGGAGCTGTTTTTT. Encoded protein: CASSYSDSTTGELFF.

In its sample, this clone was seen once. The chain employs TRBV5-1 and TRBJ1-3; a possible D gene is TRBD1 (5 bases). The CDR3 contains 15 residues. Trimming shortened V by 4 bases and J by 0 bases, and 11 bases separated the two germline ends. Germline assignment: CDR1 SGHRS and CDR2 YFSETQ. This CDR3 reads CASSIAGTSGNTIYF. As DNA, the CDR3 is TGCGCCAGCAGCATCGCAGGGACCTCTGGAAACACCATATATTTT.

CDR3 residues: CASSTDLVAHQFF. CDR3 in DNA: TGTGCCAGCAGCACCGACCTAGTTGCCCATCAGTTCTTC. The V gene is TRBV7-9, the J gene TRBJ2-1; D is unclear. The CDR3 totals 13 residues. Per the germline V gene, CDR1 is SEHNR and CDR2 is FQNEAQ (reference sequence). V lost 5 bases to trimming and J lost 13 bases, with 18 bases between them.

This clone was picked up one time. The chain carries TRBV5-1 and TRBJ1-3; 9 nucleotides align to TRBD1. The CDR3 is 16 amino acids. Germline assignment: CDR1 SGHRS and CDR2 YFSETQ. The junction had 5 bases not matched to a gene; V was cut back by 4 bases and J by 0 bases. The CDR3 protein is CASSPGTGISGNTIYF. DNA of the CDR3: TGCGCCAGCAGCCCGGGGACAGGGATCTCTGGAAACACCATATATTTT.

J is TRBJ1-1 and V is TRBV12-3 or TRBV12-4, with 7 bases fitting TRBD1. The CDR3 sequence is 13 residues long. V was clipped by 5 bases and J by 4 bases; unmatched bases: 4. The CDR3: CASSPGGVTEAFF. CDR3 sequence (DNA): TGTGCCAGCAGTCCAGGGGGGGTCACTGAAGCTTTCTTT.

This clone was seen only a few times. This chain joins TRBV2 and TRBJ2-5; 8 bases align to TRBD1. Trimming cost V 6 bases and J 5 bases; bases outside gene matches: 5. CDR1 is SNHLY, CDR2 FYNNEI, per germline. This CDR3 is built from 13 residues. The CDR3 nucleotides are TGTGCCAGCAGGGGGGCAGGGGGCGAGACCCAGTACTTC. Protein product: CASRGAGGETQYF.

The chain has TRBV6-5 and TRBJ1-2; D is perhaps TRBD1 (5 bases). Germline CDR1 reads MNHEY; CDR2 reads SVGAGI. Trimming took 6 bases from V and 2 from J, leaving 10 bases between them. The CDR3 extends over 13 amino acids. CDR3 region: CASRETVNYGYTF. CDR3 sequence (DNA): TGTGCCAGCAGAGAGACAGTGAACTATGGCTACACCTTC.

This clone showed up just a few times. The chain has TRBV4-2 and TRBJ1-2; D not certain. Germline V gene lookup returns CDR1 LGHNA and CDR2 YNFKEQ. The V end lost 0 bases, the J end lost 4 bases, and 6 bases lay between the germline ends. CDR3 length equals 13 residues. The CDR3 coding sequence is TGTGCCAGCAGCCAAGATCCCAGCTATGGCTACACCTTC. Its translation is CASSQDPSYGYTF.

The count of this clone is one. The V gene is TRBV9, the J gene TRBJ1-4; D is undetermined. Between the trimmed V and J ends, which lost 4 bases and 8 bases, there was a span of 21 bases. The V gene's germline CDR1 is SGDLS and CDR2 YYNGEE. The CDR3 sequence is 16 residues long. As DNA, the CDR3 is TGTGCCAGCAGCCCCACCGGCCCCAGGTCTGGAGAAAAACTGTTTTTT. Translating gives CASSPTGPRSGEKLFF.

As regards this clone: Within the sample, other DNA sequences also encode this same CDR3. The CDR3 loop is CASSPLIGTGYSYEQYF. DNA of the CDR3: TGCGCCAGCAGCCCGTTGATTGGGACAGGGTATTCGTACGAGCAGTACTTC. The rearrangement uses TRBV5-1 and TRBJ2-7, with TRBD1 matching over 9 bases. V lost 4 bases, J lost 4 bases, and 15 bases stayed unmatched. The CDR3 totals 17 residues. CDR1 is SGHRS and CDR2 is YFSETQ in the germline V gene.

The V call is TRBV9, the J call TRBJ2-3, with TRBD2 matching over 12 bases. The germline V gene encodes CDR1 SGDLS and CDR2 YYNGEE. J lost 0 bases, V lost 0 bases, and 20 bases had no gene match. The CDR3 totals 23 residues. The CDR3 spells CASSVEGGVLAGGPGTSTDTQYF. CDR3 DNA: TGTGCCAGCAGCGTAGAAGGTGGGGTACTAGCGGGGGGACCCGGAACTAGCACAGATACGCAGTATTTT.

This chain links TRBV7-9 with TRBJ2-1; possibly TRBD1 or TRBD2 for D (5 bases each). This CDR3 has 15 residues. With 5 bases removed from V and 3 bases from J, the gap between germline ends came to 14 bases. The germline V gene encodes CDR1 SEHNR and CDR2 FQNEAQ (reference sequence). In DNA, the CDR3 is TGTGCCAGCAGCCCCCGAGGGACGTTCTACAATGAGCAGTTCTTC. Translated, it gives CASSPRGTFYNEQFF.